The clone carrying this T cell receptor (beta chain) was seen just once. Per the germline V gene, CDR1 is MNHEY and CDR2 is SVGAGI. The V gene end was trimmed by 2 bases and the J gene end by 4 bases; junction bases not matched to a gene: 1. The CDR3 spans 14 residues. The data are from a study of cytomegalovirus exposure and HLA in healthy donors. PCR used 60 Vbeta primers and 13 Jbeta primers. Sequenced by immunoSEQ multiplex PCR; TCRdb stores in-frame clones only, minus some. The sample contains about 160,000 clones, 80% to 90% of which appear only once. The sequence was collected from a woman aged 25 to 39 in good health and CMV-seropositive. The chain carries TRBV6-5 and TRBJ2-3; 9 nucleotides match TRBD2. The sample was PBMCs. For the CDR3, the DNA is TGTGCCAGCAGTTACGCGGGGGGGCCAGATACGCAGTATTTT. Translation gives CASSYAGGPDTQYF.